Listed here are 11 T cell receptor beta chains from one sample, sequenced in a study of T-cell reconstitution after alpha-beta-depleted transplantation in children. Unique molecular identifiers were built into the TCRbeta library. One entry per CDR3 protein, called by TCRdb with MiXCR from the PCR reads. Of approximately 650,000 distinct CDR3 sequences detected, roughly 14% appear once; the ten largest clones hold 0.79%. Sample: PBMCs, taken before TCRalphabeta/CD19-depleted stem cell transplant. All receptors derive from a girl aged 2 to 9 with congenital amegakaryocytic thrombocytopenia, due to receive a stem cell transplant.

This clonotype occurred a few times. J is TRBJ2-3 and V is TRBV7-9; D is perhaps TRBD1 (6 bases). The CDR3 runs to 17 residues. Trimming removed 3 bases from V and 2 bases from J, with 18 bases in between. Per the germline V gene, CDR1 is SEHNR and CDR2 is FQNEAQ (reference sequence). Here the CDR3 DNA reads TGTGCCAGCAGCTTGACAGGCCTTCGGGTAACCACAGATACGCAGTATTTT. This encodes CASSLTGLRVTTDTQYF. Full variable domain (rest looked up from reference TRBV7-9 and TRBJ2-3): DTGVSQNPRHKITKRGQNVTFRCDPISEHNRLYWYRQTLGQGPEFLTYFQNEAQLEKSRLLSDRFSAERPKGSFSTLEIQRTEQGDSAMYLCASSLTGLRVTTDTQYFGPGTRLTVL.

The V and J genes are TRBV4-1 and TRBJ2-7, with D possibly being TRBD1 or TRBD2 (7 bases each). The CDR3 length is 17 residues. The ends were cut back, 1 base at V and 6 bases at J, with 22 bases in the middle. Germline values: CDR1 MGHRA, CDR2 YSYEKL. CDR3 nucleotides: TGCGCCAGCAGCCAAGTGGGGACCAGACAGGGAGGGAGCGAGCAGTACTTC. Protein product: CASSQVGTRQGGSEQYF.

This clonotype was seen many times. J is TRBJ2-1 and V is TRBV29-1, with D perhaps matching TRBD2 (6 bases). This CDR3 is 14 amino acids long. Between the trimmed V and J ends, which lost 6 bases and 4 bases, there was a span of 16 bases. CDR1 is SQVTM, CDR2 ANQGSEA, per germline. The CDR3 nucleotides read TGCAGCGTGGGGAGGACGGATGGGTACAATGAGCAGTTCTTC. Amino acid sequence: CSVGRTDGYNEQFF.

Ten or more counts support this clonotype. The chain is built from TRBV5-1 and TRBJ2-4, with D unresolved. The CDR3 contains 13 residues. V lost 1 base to trimming and J lost 7 bases, with 9 bases between them. Germline V gives CDR1 SGHRS, CDR2 YFSETQ. This CDR3 reads CASSLSVSNIQYF. The CDR3, as DNA: TGCGCCAGCAGCTTGTCAGTTTCCAACATTCAGTACTTC.

In its sample, this clonotype was seen many times. The chain combines TRBV12-3 or TRBV12-4 with TRBJ1-4, with 8 bases that match TRBD1. The ends lost 6 bases at V and 5 bases at J; junction bases unmatched: 8. The CDR3 has 15 amino acids. Here the CDR3 DNA reads TGTGCCAGCAGATCCACAGGGGGACCGAATGAAAAACTGTTTTTT. Translating gives CASRSTGGPNEKLFF.

In this sample, this clonotype turned up a few times. The genes are TRBV20-1 and TRBJ1-5; 8 positions match TRBD1. J lost 1 base, V lost 3 bases, and 11 bases had no gene match. CDR1 is DFQATT and CDR2 is SNEGSKA in the germline V gene (reference sequence). The CDR3 runs 17 residues. The CDR3 here is CSARGQVDWGSNQPQHF. CDR3 sequence (DNA): TGCAGTGCTAGGGGACAGGTGGATTGGGGAAGCAATCAGCCCCAGCATTTT.

This clonotype was seen repeatedly, ten times or more. The J gene is TRBJ2-5, the V gene TRBV29-1; the D gene is possibly TRBD2 (6 bases). The ends were cut back, 7 bases at V and 5 bases at J, with 17 bases in the middle. This CDR3 is 13 amino acids long. The germline gives CDR1 SQVTM, CDR2 ANQGSEA. This CDR3 is CSAQTSLYETQYF. The CDR3 region has the DNA TGCAGCGCCCAAACTAGCCTCTATGAGACCCAGTACTTC. Complete variable domain (other parts from reference TRBV29-1 and TRBJ2-5): SAVISQKPSRDICQRGTSLTIQCQVDSQVTMMFWYRQQPGQSLTLIATANQGSEATYESGFVIDKFPISRPNLTFSTLTVSNMSPEDSSIYLCSAQTSLYETQYFGPGTRLLVL.

The rearrangement uses TRBV7-2 and TRBJ2-2; possibly TRBD1 for D (5 bases). The V and J ends lost 1 base and 5 bases respectively, with 14 bases between them. This CDR3 is built from 16 residues. Per germline, CDR1 SGHTA and CDR2 FQGNSA. The CDR3 nucleotides are TGTGCCAGCAGCTTAGTTCATATAGGGGTAACCGGGGAGCTGTTTTTT. This translates into CASSLVHIGVTGELFF. The full variable domain, rest sourced from reference TRBV7-2 and TRBJ2-2, is GAGVSQSPSNKVTEKGKDVELRCDPISGHTALYWYRQSLGQGLEFLIYFQGNSAPDKSGLPSDRFSAERTGGSVSTLTIQRTQQEDSAVYLCASSLVHIGVTGELFFGEGSRLTVL.

This clonotype was detected ten times or more. V is TRBV5-6 and J is TRBJ2-2; D might be TRBD1 (6 bases). Germline lookup yields CDR1 SGHDT and CDR2 YYEEEE. The CDR3 extends over 15 amino acids. Deletions cut 6 bases from V and 4 bases from J, with 16 bases between. Here the CDR3 DNA reads TGTGCCAGCACCATCCTTTTCAGGGGCACCGGGGAGCTGTTTTTT. Encoded protein: CASTILFRGTGELFF.

This clonotype was detected ten times or more. The genes are TRBV12-3 or TRBV12-4 and TRBJ2-3; either TRBD1 or TRBD2 may fit D (5 bases each). Trimming removed 5 bases from V and 2 bases from J, with 14 bases in between. CDR3 length equals 15 residues. DNA of the CDR3: TGTGCCAGCAGTCTCCGGGACCGAGTCACAGATACGCAGTATTTT. This codes for CASSLRDRVTDTQYF.

The J gene is TRBJ2-7, the V gene TRBV4-1; 12 nucleotides agree with TRBD2. V was clipped by 4 bases and J by 6 bases; unmatched bases: 10. Germline CDR1 and CDR2: MGHRA and YSYEKL. The length of the CDR3 is 16 residues. CDR3 nucleotides: TGCGCCAGCAGCCCCTCTAGCGGGAGGGCTCAGTCCGAGCAGTACTTC. The encoded protein is CASSPSSGRAQSEQYF.